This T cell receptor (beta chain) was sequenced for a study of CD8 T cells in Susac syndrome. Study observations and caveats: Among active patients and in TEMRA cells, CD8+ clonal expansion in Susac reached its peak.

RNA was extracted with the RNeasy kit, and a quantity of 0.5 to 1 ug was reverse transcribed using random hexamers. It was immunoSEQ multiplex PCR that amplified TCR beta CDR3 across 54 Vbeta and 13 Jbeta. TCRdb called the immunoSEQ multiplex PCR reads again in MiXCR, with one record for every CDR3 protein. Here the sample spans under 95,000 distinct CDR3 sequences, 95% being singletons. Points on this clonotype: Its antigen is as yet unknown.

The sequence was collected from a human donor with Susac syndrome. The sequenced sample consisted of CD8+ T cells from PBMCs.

The CDR3 DNA is TGCAGTGCTGAGGGACTAGCGGGAGAGATTTCGTACGAGCAGTACTTC. Its translation is CSAEGLAGEISYEQYF. The J gene is TRBJ2-7, the V gene TRBV20-1, with 14 bases identical to TRBD2. CDR1 is DFQATT and CDR2 is SNEGSKA in the germline V gene (reference sequence). The trim removed 5 bases at V and 4 bases at J, leaving 10 bases unmatched. CDR3 size: 16 residues.